The rows below give T cell receptor beta chains drawn from one sample of a study of T cell responses to AZD1222 COVID-19 vaccine. Repertoires were generated with immunoSEQ multiplex PCR, while TCRdb's copy carries only in-frame clones and drops some. The repertoire has about 100,000 clones, 88% of them found once; the top ten carry 1.8%. The source was peripheral blood, collected on day 0 of AZD1222 vaccination. These receptors all stem from an adult in good health. Each CDR3 is given without its conserved first and last residue. Fields, in order: V gene, J gene, CDR3 protein.

V gene: TRBV5-6
J gene: TRBJ2-5
CDR3 protein: ASSSTLQGAGETQY

V gene: TRBV28
J gene: TRBJ1-1
CDR3 protein: ASSPLGGGRWTEAF

V gene: TRBV7-2
J gene: TRBJ1-1
CDR3 protein: ASAGAGGGWTEAF

V gene: TRBV30
J gene: TRBJ1-3
CDR3 protein: AWSGRTSSGNTIY

V gene: TRBV28
J gene: TRBJ1-5
CDR3 protein: ASSLNAAQPQH

V gene: TRBV30
J gene: TRBJ2-2
CDR3 protein: AWVFTGELF

V gene: TRBV5-6
J gene: TRBJ1-4
CDR3 protein: ASSPGGQFLFREKLF

V gene: TRBV24-1
J gene: TRBJ2-5
CDR3 protein: ATSDSSGLAYAETQY

V gene: TRBV24-1
J gene: TRBJ1-2
CDR3 protein: ATSDLSSAGGRGYT

V gene: TRBV5-1
J gene: TRBJ1-1
CDR3 protein: ASSPVSRAMNTEAF

V gene: TRBV6-1
J gene: TRBJ1-5
CDR3 protein: ASSEKQGSNQPQH

V gene: TRBV7-2
J gene: TRBJ1-5
CDR3 protein: ATKNSRHSNQPQH

V gene: TRBV18
J gene: TRBJ2-6
CDR3 protein: ASSLMTRSGANVLT

V gene: TRBV2
J gene: TRBJ2-7
CDR3 protein: ASSHNRGYEQY

V gene: TRBV30
J gene: TRBJ2-1
CDR3 protein: AWRVRGLGLQNGFNEQF

V gene: TRBV6-5
J gene: TRBJ1-3
CDR3 protein: ASSYTGRGNTIY

V gene: TRBV6-5
J gene: TRBJ2-7
CDR3 protein: ASSYSTLGEQY

V gene: TRBV7-2
J gene: TRBJ1-4
CDR3 protein: ASSFEHSNEKLF

V gene: TRBV5-1
J gene: TRBJ1-4
CDR3 protein: ASSWDRGIPNEKLF

V gene: TRBV2
J gene: TRBJ1-6
CDR3 protein: ASSVGDRASN

V gene: TRBV7-8
J gene: TRBJ2-3
CDR3 protein: ASSLAARTDTQY

V gene: TRBV9
J gene: TRBJ1-5
CDR3 protein: ASSTGSDQPQH